These 24 T cell receptor beta chains originate from one sample sequenced in a study of cytomegalovirus exposure and HLA in healthy donors. PCR used 60 Vbeta primers and 13 Jbeta primers. The data were produced by immunoSEQ multiplex PCR, yet TCRdb's version contains in-frame clones alone and is incomplete. The table shows 110,000 to 150,000 clones, with approximately 80% occurring only once. Sequences were obtained from PBMCs. The receptor source for this set is a man in his late teens or twenties in good health and CMV-seronegative.

The V call is TRBV28, the J call TRBJ2-4, with 7 positions matching TRBD2. The V gene end was trimmed by 1 base and the J gene end by 0 bases; junction bases not matched to a gene: 3. This CDR3 has 16 amino acids. CDR1 MDHEN and CDR2 SYDVKM come from the germline V gene. CDR3 nucleotides: TGTGCCAGCAGTTTATTCGGGGGGTTAGCCAAAAACATTCAGTACTTC. It translates to CASSLFGGLAKNIQYF.

V gene TRBV2 combines with J gene TRBJ2-5, with 11 bases lining up with TRBD1. V was pared by 6 bases and J by 5 bases, with 8 bases of the junction left unmatched. The germline gives CDR1 SNHLY, CDR2 FYNNEI. This CDR3 is built from 15 residues. The CDR3, as DNA: TGTGCCAGCAGCGCGCGGACAGGGGGCAGGGAGACCCAGTACTTC. It is translated as CASSARTGGRETQYF. Complete variable domain (other parts from reference TRBV2 and TRBJ2-5): EPEVTQTPSHQVTQMGQEVILRCVPISNHLYFYWYRQILGQKVEFLVSFYNNEISEKSEIFDDQFSVERPDGSNFTLKIRSTKLEDSAMYFCASSARTGGRETQYFGPGTRLLVL.

This rearrangement joins TRBV2 to TRBJ1-1, with TRBD1 identical over 7 bases. The CDR3 spans 13 residues. V was pared by 8 bases and J by 3 bases, with 6 bases of the junction left unmatched. The V gene's germline CDR1 is SNHLY and CDR2 FYNNEI. The chain's CDR3 is CASQTGLDTEAFF. As DNA, the CDR3 is TGTGCCAGCCAGACAGGGCTGGACACTGAAGCTTTCTTT.

V and J are TRBV30 and TRBJ2-5; 10 nucleotides agree with TRBD1. CDR3 length: 13 residues. The germline V gene encodes CDR1 GTSNPN and CDR2 SVGIG (reference sequence). The V segment lost 8 bases and the J segment 4 bases; nucleotides outside the gene matches: 7. The CDR3 region is CATDRGRRETQYF. In DNA form, the CDR3 reads TGTGCCACTGACAGGGGGCGACGAGAGACCCAGTACTTC.

V is TRBV19 and J is TRBJ2-3; D is perhaps TRBD2 (5 bases). The germline V gene encodes CDR1 LNHDA and CDR2 SQIVND (reference sequence). The CDR3 covers 14 residues. Trimming stripped 5 bases from V and 4 bases from J, with 13 bases between. The CDR3, as DNA: TGTGCCAGTAGTCCTCCAGAAGCGGCAGATACGCAGTATTTT. Its translation is CASSPPEAADTQYF.

The genes are TRBV5-1 and TRBJ2-2; the match to TRBD2 covers 9 bases. CDR1 SGHRS and CDR2 YFSETQ come from the germline V gene. The CDR3 consists of 15 residues. Trimming cost V 4 bases and J 2 bases; bases outside gene matches: 3. The CDR3 DNA follows: TGCGCCAGCAGCCTGACTAGCGGCAACACCGGGGAGCTGTTTTTT. Translation: CASSLTSGNTGELFF.

V is TRBV5-1 and J is TRBJ2-1, with D perhaps TRBD1 (6 bases). The germline gives CDR1 SGHRS, CDR2 YFSETQ. The CDR3 consists of 15 residues. V shed 2 bases and J shed 5 bases, with 14 bases lying between them. In DNA, the CDR3 is TGCGCCAGCAGCTTAAATACAGGGAAGAACAATGAGCAGTTCTTC. It encodes CASSLNTGKNNEQFF.

As concerns this clone: Germline and junction disagree at one end, which may indicate a read error. The rearrangement links TRBV19 to TRBJ1-5; D call uncertain. The CDR3 runs to 12 residues. Germline CDR1 and CDR2: LNHDA and SQIVND (reference sequence). This CDR3 is CASSISYQPQHF. The DNA for the CDR3 is TGTGCCAGTAGTATTAGCTATCAGCCCCAGCATTTT.

CDR3 residues: CASSLFTGTPYNEQFF. Here the CDR3 DNA reads TGTGCCAGCAGCCTCTTTACCGGGACACCATACAATGAGCAGTTCTTC. The chain combines TRBV14 with TRBJ2-1, with D perhaps matching TRBD1 (6 bases). CDR1 and CDR2 (germline): SGHDN, FVKESK. Trimming took 4 bases from V and 4 from J, leaving 17 bases between them. This CDR3 is 16 amino acids long.

This clone was detected a few times. CDR3 DNA sequence: TGTGCCAGCCTCTGGGAGCTAGCGGGAACTATGGTTGAGCAGTTCTTC. Protein sequence: CASLWELAGTMVEQFF. The chain is built from TRBV2 and TRBJ2-1, with 9 positions matching TRBD2. In germline, CDR1 is SNHLY, CDR2 FYNNEI. Trimming cost V 8 bases and J 9 bases; bases outside gene matches: 17. The length of the CDR3 is 16 residues. The whole variable domain, filled in from reference TRBV2 and TRBJ2-1, reads EPEVTQTPSHQVTQMGQEVILRCVPISNHLYFYWYRQILGQKVEFLVSFYNNEISEKSEIFDDQFSVERPDGSNFTLKIRSTKLEDSAMYFCASLWELAGTMVEQFFGPGTRLTVL.

CDR3 region: CASSVTSGAYEQYF. The DNA for the CDR3 is TGTGCCAGCAGTGTGACTAGCGGGGCCTACGAGCAGTACTTC. The J gene is TRBJ2-7, the V gene TRBV2; 11 nucleotides line up with TRBD2. In germline, CDR1 is SNHLY, CDR2 FYNNEI. The CDR3 covers 14 residues. V gave up 4 bases and J gave up 2 bases; unmatched junction bases: 1.

This rearrangement joins TRBV11-2 to TRBJ1-4; tentative D call: TRBD1 (5 bases). The V and J ends lost 5 bases and 7 bases respectively, with 17 bases between them. The CDR3 runs to 15 residues. Per the germline V gene, CDR1 is SGHAT and CDR2 is FQNNGV. The DNA of the CDR3 is TGTGCCAGCAGCCCCCGGGCAGGGTGGCCTGAAAAACTGTTTTTT. Amino acid sequence: CASSPRAGWPEKLFF.

The chain couples TRBV5-1 to TRBJ2-5; D remains ambiguous. The J call is uncertain, as TRBJ2-7 better fits the DNA end. The germline CDR1 and CDR2 sequences are SGHRS and YFSETQ. The CDR3 is 12 amino acids. CDR3 region: CASSLGQREQYF. As DNA, the CDR3 is TGCGCCAGCAGCTTGGGGCAGCGCGAGCAGTACTTC.

CDR3 nucleotide sequence: TGTGCCAGCAGCTCCCTCGGGGTAGCGACCTCCTACGAGCAGTACTTC. Its protein is CASSSLGVATSYEQYF. V gene TRBV7-2 combines with J gene TRBJ2-7, with a tentative D call TRBD2 (5 bases). V lost 4 bases and J lost 0, with 16 bases in between. The CDR3 is made up of 16 amino acids. CDR1 is SGHTA, CDR2 FQGNSA, per germline.

The chain is built from TRBV27 and TRBJ2-5; 7 bases match TRBD2. The J call is in doubt because the DNA end fits TRBJ2-7 better. The CDR3 has 15 amino acids. Germline CDR1 is MNHEY and CDR2 is SMNVEV (reference sequence). The CDR3 DNA sequence: TGTGCCAGCAGTTTACAGGCTAGCGGACCCTACGAGCAGTACTTC. Translating gives CASSLQASGPYEQYF.

The chain carries TRBV9 and TRBJ2-3; 7 bases fit TRBD2. With V trimmed by 0 bases and J by 4 bases, 8 bases remained unmatched. Germline V gene data show CDR1 as SGDLS and CDR2 as YYNGEE. CDR3 length: 16 amino acids. The CDR3, as DNA: TGTGCCAGCAGCGTAGTTGCGGGAGTGGGGTCAGATACGCAGTATTTT. Translation gives CASSVVAGVGSDTQYF. Filled out from reference TRBV9 and TRBJ2-3, the complete variable domain reads DSGVTQTPKHLITATGQRVTLRCSPRSGDLSVYWYQQSLDQGLQFLIQYYNGEERAKGNILERFSAQQFPDLHSELNLSSLELGDSALYFCASSVVAGVGSDTQYFGPGTRLTVL.

This clone was detected only once. The chain combines TRBV6-1 with TRBJ2-3, with TRBD2 identical over 16 bases. Germline CDR1 reads MNHNS; CDR2 reads SASEGT. J was trimmed by 2 bases and V by 2 bases; bases with no gene match: 4. The CDR3 extends over 18 amino acids. CDR3 sequence reads: CASSERGLAGGYTDTQYF. The CDR3 coding sequence is TGTGCCAGCAGTGAACGGGGACTAGCGGGAGGGTACACAGATACGCAGTATTTT.

The chain uses TRBV10-3 and TRBJ1-5; TRBD1 matches at 8 bases. V was pared by 5 bases and J by 4 bases, with 7 bases of the junction left unmatched. CDR1 ENHRY and CDR2 SYGVKD come from the germline V gene. This CDR3 has 15 amino acids. CDR3 region: CAISSLDRANQPQHF. The CDR3 DNA follows: TGTGCCATCAGTTCCCTGGACAGGGCTAATCAGCCCCAGCATTTT.

This clone came up once. V is TRBV27 and J is TRBJ1-2; no clear D gene. This CDR3 is 13 amino acids long. Germline CDR1 is MNHEY and CDR2 is SMNVEV (reference sequence). Trimming pared 0 bases from V and 5 bases from J, leaving 7 bases between. The CDR3 sequence is CASSLSWEYGYTF. DNA of the CDR3: TGTGCCAGCAGTTTATCGTGGGAGTATGGCTACACCTTC.

The gene calls are TRBV7-9 and TRBJ2-5; the match to TRBD2 covers 7 bases. Matching the DNA end better, TRBJ2-7 makes the J call doubtful. Germline V gene data show CDR1 as SEHNR and CDR2 as FQNEAQ (reference sequence). CDR3 length: 16 residues. CDR3 residues: CASRETILAGVGEQYF. The CDR3 coding sequence is TGTGCCAGCAGGGAGACTATTTTGGCGGGAGTTGGCGAGCAGTACTTC.

This chain connects TRBV18 to TRBJ1-2, with D possibly TRBD1 on 6 matching bases. Germline V CDR1 and CDR2: KGHSH, LQKENI. The V end lost 4 bases, the J end lost 2 bases, and 20 bases lay between the germline ends. This CDR3 has 17 amino acids. Here the CDR3 reads CASSRTGLDSLNYGYTF. Written as DNA, the CDR3 is TGTGCCAGCTCACGAACAGGGTTGGATTCCCTAAACTATGGCTACACCTTC.

The chain links TRBV28 to TRBJ2-7, with unresolved D. CDR1 and CDR2 from the germline V gene are MDHEN and SYDVKM. The CDR3 loop spans 15 amino acids. Trimming took off 6 bases at V and 0 bases at J, with 15 bases between the two ends. CDR3 bases: TGTGCCAGCAGCCAGGTCCCCATCGTCTCCTACGAGCAGTACTTC. Protein product: CASSQVPIVSYEQYF.

The CDR3 protein is CASTTGATEAFF. CDR3 sequence (DNA): TGTGCCAGCACCACAGGTGCAACTGAAGCTTTCTTT. V gene TRBV6-6 combines with J gene TRBJ1-1; D perhaps matches TRBD1 (5 bases). The CDR3 length is 12 residues. The V gene's germline CDR1 is MNHNY and CDR2 SVGAGI (reference sequence). Trimming pared 7 bases from V and 5 bases from J, leaving 11 bases between.

The chain recombines TRBV4-1 with TRBJ1-2; 10 bases line up with TRBD1. The CDR3 has 15 residues. CDR1 and CDR2 from the germline V gene are MGHRA and YSYEKL. J was trimmed by 2 bases and V by 0 bases; bases with no gene match: 0. CDR3 bases: TGCGCCAGCAGCCAAGAGGGACAGGGGAACTATGGCTACACCTTC. Its protein is CASSQEGQGNYGYTF.